Below, 15 T cell receptor beta chains from the same sample are listed, as sequenced in a study of memory CD4+ T cells and cytomegalovirus serostatus. Single viable CD3+CD4+CD8-CD45RO+ cells were sorted as the memory CD4+ T cells. TCRdb's table, derived via immunoSEQ multiplex PCR, lists solely in-frame clones and lacks some. Here the sample spans some 50,000 clones, around 76% being singletons. The specimen sequenced was memory CD4+ T cells from blood. These receptors all stem from an adult in good health and CMV-seronegative.

The table lists this clone with a count of one. The chain employs TRBV30 and TRBJ1-4; D unresolved. V was trimmed by 1 base and J by 8 bases, leaving 11 bases between them. CDR1 GTSNPN and CDR2 SVGIG come from the germline V gene (reference sequence). CDR3 length: 13 amino acids. The CDR3 region is CAWSEVRAEKLFF. The CDR3 coding sequence is TGTGCCTGGAGTGAGGTTAGGGCGGAAAAACTGTTTTTT.

The chain uses TRBV7-8 and TRBJ1-1; 7 nucleotides agree with TRBD1. The CDR3 has 15 residues. CDR1 and CDR2 from the germline V gene are SGHVS and FQNEAQ. V trimming: 1 base; J trimming: 1 base; junction bases outside the gene matches: 3. CDR3 residues: CASSLGQGGNTEAFF. The CDR3 DNA is TGTGCCAGCAGCTTAGGGCAGGGGGGGAACACTGAAGCTTTCTTT. Full variable domain (remainder filled in from reference TRBV7-8 and TRBJ1-1): GAGVSQSPRYKVAKRGQDVALRCDPISGHVSLFWYQQALGQGPEFLTYFQNEAQLDKSGLPSDRFFAERPEGSVSTLKIQRTQQEDSAVYLCASSLGQGGNTEAFFGQGTRLTVV.

V usage is TRBV28 and J usage is TRBJ2-2, with TRBD1 matching 10 bases. CDR1 is MDHEN and CDR2 is SYDVKM in the germline V gene. This CDR3 has 14 amino acids. V gave up 8 bases and J gave up 3 bases; unmatched junction bases: 3. This CDR3 is CASDRGRYTGELFF. DNA for the CDR3: TGTGCCAGCGACAGGGGGCGATACACCGGGGAGCTGTTTTTT. The full variable domain, its missing parts supplied by reference TRBV28 and TRBJ2-2, is DVKVTQSSRYLVKRTGEKVFLECVQDMDHENMFWYRQDPGLGLRLIYFSYDVKMKEKGDIPEGYSVSREKKERFSLILESASTNQTSMYLCASDRGRYTGELFFGEGSRLTVL.

The chain recombines TRBV29-1 with TRBJ1-4; D remains unclear. V was clipped by 1 base and J by 4 bases, with 10 bases between them. Germline V gives CDR1 SQVTM, CDR2 ANQGSEA. The CDR3 extends over 14 amino acids. Here the CDR3 reads CSVEGAHDNEKLFF. The CDR3 DNA follows: TGCAGCGTTGAAGGGGCACACGATAATGAAAAACTGTTTTTT.

The V gene is TRBV29-1, the J gene TRBJ2-3, with D tentatively TRBD2 (6 bases). V gave up 7 bases and J gave up 3 bases, with 14 bases separating them. This CDR3 contains 13 residues. Germline values: CDR1 SQVTM, CDR2 ANQGSEA. CDR3 in amino acids: CSALGRGTDTQYF. The CDR3 DNA follows: TGCAGCGCCTTGGGCCGGGGGACAGATACGCAGTATTTT.

The V and J genes are TRBV7-3 and TRBJ2-3; 14 bases match TRBD2. CDR1 is SGHTA and CDR2 is FQGTGA in the germline V gene. This CDR3 comprises 16 residues. The V segment lost 11 bases and the J segment 6 bases; nucleotides outside the gene matches: 13. CDR3 coding DNA: TGTGCCGGGGGACTAGCGGGGGCCCAGGGGGTTGATACGCAGTATTTT. Translated: CAGGLAGAQGVDTQYF.

The V gene is TRBV6-5, the J gene TRBJ1-1; the match to TRBD1 covers 12 bases. Unmatched junction bases numbered 7, after V lost 7 bases and J lost 4 bases. The germline V gene encodes CDR1 MNHEY and CDR2 SVGAGI. This CDR3 has 15 residues. The CDR3 region has the DNA TGTGCCAGCACCCGGGGACAGGGGGCCGTCACTGAAGCTTTCTTT. Its protein is CASTRGQGAVTEAFF.

The rearrangement links TRBV19 to TRBJ1-4; D gene uncertain. CDR3 length: 15 amino acids. Germline V gene lookup returns CDR1 LNHDA and CDR2 SQIVND (reference sequence). The V and J ends lost 5 bases and 5 bases respectively, with 15 bases between them. The CDR3: CASSPVTLFNEKLFF. CDR3 coding DNA: TGTGCCAGTAGTCCTGTGACTCTCTTCAATGAAAAACTGTTTTTT.

J is TRBJ1-2 and V is TRBV7-2, with D perhaps matching TRBD1 (5 bases). Germline V gives CDR1 SGHTA, CDR2 FQGNSA. Trimming removed 3 bases from V and 3 bases from J, with 8 bases in between. The CDR3 is 13 residues long. CDR3 loop: CASSFPQDYGYTF. As DNA, the CDR3 is TGTGCCAGCAGCTTCCCACAGGACTATGGCTACACCTTC. Using reference TRBV7-2 and TRBJ1-2 for the parts outside the CDR3, the full variable domain is GAGVSQSPSNKVTEKGKDVELRCDPISGHTALYWYRQSLGQGLEFLIYFQGNSAPDKSGLPSDRFSAERTGGSVSTLTIQRTQQEDSAVYLCASSFPQDYGYTFGSGTRLTVV.

This sequence joins TRBV25-1 and TRBJ1-5; D ambiguous. Germline CDR1 reads MGHDK; CDR2 reads SYGVNS. The V and J ends lost 3 bases and 1 base respectively, with 7 bases between them. The CDR3 extends over 14 amino acids. CDR3 in amino acids: CASSEIESNQPQHF. Written as DNA, the CDR3 is TGTGCCAGCAGTGAGATTGAAAGCAATCAGCCCCAGCATTTT.

This chain links TRBV7-8 with TRBJ2-7, with 7 bases identical to TRBD1. This CDR3 is 14 amino acids long. Unmatched junction bases numbered 6, after V lost 5 bases and J lost 2 bases. Germline lookup yields CDR1 SGHVS and CDR2 FQNEAQ. The CDR3 DNA follows: TGTGCCAGCAGCAGCACAGACAGGGCCTACGAGCAGTACTTC. Protein product: CASSSTDRAYEQYF.

This clone appeared a few times. This rearrangement joins TRBV28 to TRBJ1-1; a weak D match, TRBD1 (6 bases). V lost 6 bases, J lost 1 base, and 12 bases lay in between. The CDR3 runs to 14 residues. The germline V gene encodes CDR1 MDHEN and CDR2 SYDVKM. The CDR3 sequence: CASSRRGANTEAFF. CDR3 in DNA: TGTGCCAGCAGCCGACGGGGGGCGAACACTGAAGCTTTCTTT.

The rearrangement joins TRBV5-4 to TRBJ2-1; 8 nucleotides align to TRBD2. CDR3 length: 16 amino acids. Per germline, CDR1 SGHNT and CDR2 YYREEE (reference sequence). Trimming at V came to 2 bases and at J to 0 bases, leaving 4 bases not matched to a gene. The DNA for the CDR3 is TGTGCCAGCAGCTTAGAGCGGGGGAGCTCCTACAATGAGCAGTTCTTC. The encoded protein is CASSLERGSSYNEQFF.

This chain uses TRBV9 with TRBJ2-3; D gene uncertain. The CDR3 length is 11 residues. Germline CDR1 is SGDLS and CDR2 is YYNGEE. Trimming left V 4 bases short and J 8 bases short, with 8 bases between. CDR3 sequence (DNA): TGTGCCAGCAGCCAATTGGGTACGCAGTATTTT. Protein: CASSQLGTQYF.

V gene TRBV29-1 combines with J gene TRBJ2-3; 11 nucleotides line up with TRBD2. J lost 6 bases, V lost 3 bases, and 2 bases had no gene match. The CDR3 loop spans 13 amino acids. Germline values: CDR1 SQVTM, CDR2 ANQGSEA. The CDR3 coding sequence is TGCAGCGTTGAGGTAGCGGGAGGGGATACGCAGTATTTT. This translates into CSVEVAGGDTQYF.